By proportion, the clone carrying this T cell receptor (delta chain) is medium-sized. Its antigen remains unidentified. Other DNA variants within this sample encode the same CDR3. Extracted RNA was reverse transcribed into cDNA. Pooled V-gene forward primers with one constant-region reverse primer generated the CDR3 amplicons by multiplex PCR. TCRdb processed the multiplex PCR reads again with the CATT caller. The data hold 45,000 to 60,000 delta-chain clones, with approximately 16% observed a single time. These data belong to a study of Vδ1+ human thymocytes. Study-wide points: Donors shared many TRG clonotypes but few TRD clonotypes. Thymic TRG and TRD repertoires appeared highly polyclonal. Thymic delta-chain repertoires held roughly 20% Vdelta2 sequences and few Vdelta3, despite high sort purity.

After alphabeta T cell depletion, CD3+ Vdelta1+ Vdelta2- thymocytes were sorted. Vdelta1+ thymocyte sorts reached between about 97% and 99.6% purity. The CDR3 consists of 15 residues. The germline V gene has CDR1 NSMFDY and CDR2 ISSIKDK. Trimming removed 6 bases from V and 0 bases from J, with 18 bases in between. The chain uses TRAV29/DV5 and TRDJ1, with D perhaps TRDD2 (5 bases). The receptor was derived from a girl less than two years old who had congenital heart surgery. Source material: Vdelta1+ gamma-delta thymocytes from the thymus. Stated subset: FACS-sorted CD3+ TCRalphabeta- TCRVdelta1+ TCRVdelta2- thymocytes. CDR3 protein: CAVSCIPWDTDKLIF. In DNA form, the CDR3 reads TGTGCAGTTTCCTGCATCCCTTGGGACACCGATAAACTCATCTTT. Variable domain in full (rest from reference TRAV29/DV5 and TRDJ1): DQQVKQNSPSLSVQEGRISILNCDYTNSMFDYFLWYKKYPAEGPTFLISISSIKDKNEDGRFTVFLNKSAKHLSLHIVPSQPGDSAVYFCAVSCIPWDTDKLIFGKGTRVTVEP.